The 7 T cell receptor beta chains reported below all come from one sample, sequenced in a study of T cells in Graves' hyperthyroidism and ophthalmopathy. RNA transcripts gave rise to amplified TCR beta CDR3 regions. The TCR CDR3 first-round RT-PCR relied on the HTBI primer set. TCRdb reprocessed the multiplex PCR reads with MiXCR, giving one entry per CDR3 protein. The profile shows 490,000 or so distinct CDR3 sequences, just under 20% of them singletons. The sample consisted of blood. These TCRs come from a middle-aged man with Graves' ophthalmopathy.

This clonotype was seen repeatedly, ten times or more. The rearrangement links TRBV20-1 to TRBJ2-5, with D possibly being TRBD1 (6 bases). V lost 3 bases and J 4 bases, leaving 9 bases between the germline ends. Germline V lookup: CDR1 DFQATT, CDR2 SNEGSKA (reference sequence). The length of the CDR3 is 12 residues. For the CDR3, the DNA is TGCAGTGCTAGTCGGACAGCAGAGACCCAGTACTTC. Translated, it gives CSASRTAETQYF.

Details on this clonotype: A much larger clonotype is one base distant, so this may be a read error. For the CDR3, the DNA is TGTGCCAGCACCAGACCGGGACTAGCGGGAGGATACGAGCAGTTCTTC. It is translated as CASTRPGLAGGYEQFF. The chain uses TRBV12-3 or TRBV12-4 and TRBJ2-7, with 15 positions matching TRBD2. The J call may be mistaken, given a closer DNA end match to TRBJ2-1. The CDR3 loop spans 16 amino acids.

This clonotype was found a few times. It may be a read error: a sequence one base away is much more abundant. The rearrangement joins TRBV28 to TRBJ2-7, with 9 positions matching TRBD2. Germline V CDR1 and CDR2: MDHEN, SYDVKM. The ends lost 6 bases at V and 4 bases at J; junction bases unmatched: 16. This CDR3 region has 17 residues. The DNA for the CDR3 is TGTGCCAGCAGCCTTTATGGAGGAAGCGGGAGGAGATACGAGCAGTACTTC. It translates to CASSLYGGSGRRYEQYF. The full variable domain, its missing parts supplied by reference TRBV28 and TRBJ2-7, is DVKVTQSSRYLVKRTGEKVFLECVQDMDHENMFWYRQDPGLGLRLIYFSYDVKMKEKGDIPEGYSVSREKKERFSLILESASTNQTSMYLCASSLYGGSGRRYEQYFGPGTRLTVT.

The table lists this clonotype with a few counts. The CDR3 loop is CASQASAGAPYGYTF. The CDR3 nucleotides read TGCGCCAGTCAAGCCTCGGCAGGGGCTCCCTATGGCTACACCTTC. J is TRBJ1-2 and V is TRBV5-1; D is perhaps TRBD1 (6 bases). The germline gives CDR1 SGHRS, CDR2 YFSETQ. The CDR3 sequence is 15 residues long. Trimming left V 8 bases short and J 4 bases short, with 21 bases between.

This clonotype has only a few counts. V usage is TRBV30 and J usage is TRBJ1-4; D remains ambiguous. The CDR3 is made up of 17 amino acids. CDR1 GTSNPN and CDR2 SVGIG come from the germline V gene (reference sequence). Trimming took off 0 bases at V and 1 base at J, with 15 bases between the two ends. CDR3 in DNA: TGTGCCTGGAGTGTAAGGAGTGGTATCGGAACTAATGAAAAACTGTTTTTT. It encodes CAWSVRSGIGTNEKLFF.

The V and J genes are TRBV24-1 and TRBJ2-5, with D maybe TRBD2 (6 bases). This CDR3 contains 14 residues. Trimming removed 3 bases at V and 4 bases at J, with 11 bases between. Germline values: CDR1 KGHDR, CDR2 SFDVKD. Here the CDR3 reads CATSDGGSGETQYF. DNA for the CDR3: TGTGCCACCAGTGATGGGGGGAGCGGAGAGACCCAGTACTTC.

V and J are TRBV6-6 and TRBJ1-1; D possibly corresponds to TRBD1 (6 bases). V gave up 2 bases and J gave up 2 bases, with 18 bases separating them. The germline V gene has CDR1 MNHNY and CDR2 SVGAGI (reference sequence). This CDR3 comprises 17 residues. The CDR3 sequence: CASSYRPPGHRNTEAFF. The CDR3 DNA reads as TGTGCCAGCAGTTACCGCCCCCCGGGACATAGAAACACTGAAGCTTTCTTT.